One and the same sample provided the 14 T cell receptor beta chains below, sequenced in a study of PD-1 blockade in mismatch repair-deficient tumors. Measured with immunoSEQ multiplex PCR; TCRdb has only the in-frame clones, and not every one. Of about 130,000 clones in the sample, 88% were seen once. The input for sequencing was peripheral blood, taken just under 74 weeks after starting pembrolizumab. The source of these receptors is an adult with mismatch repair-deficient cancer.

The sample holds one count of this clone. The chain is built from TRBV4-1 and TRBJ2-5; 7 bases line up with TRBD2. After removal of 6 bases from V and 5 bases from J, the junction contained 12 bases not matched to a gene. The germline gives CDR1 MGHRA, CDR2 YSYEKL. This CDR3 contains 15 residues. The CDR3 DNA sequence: TGCGCCAGCAGTTACAGAGTTCAGGGAGGGGAGACCCAGTACTTC. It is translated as CASSYRVQGGETQYF.

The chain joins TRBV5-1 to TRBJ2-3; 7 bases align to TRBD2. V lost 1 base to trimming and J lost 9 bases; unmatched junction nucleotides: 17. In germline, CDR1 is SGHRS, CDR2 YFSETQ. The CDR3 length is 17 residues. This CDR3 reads CASSLRGREAPLGTQYF. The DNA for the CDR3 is TGCGCCAGCAGCTTGAGGGGTCGGGAGGCCCCACTCGGCACGCAGTATTTT. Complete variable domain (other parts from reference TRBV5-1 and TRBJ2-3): KAGVTQTPRYLIKTRGQQVTLSCSPISGHRSVSWYQQTPGQGLQFLFEYFSETQRNKGNFPGRFSGRQFSNSRSEMNVSTLELGDSALYLCASSLRGREAPLGTQYFGPGTRLTVL.

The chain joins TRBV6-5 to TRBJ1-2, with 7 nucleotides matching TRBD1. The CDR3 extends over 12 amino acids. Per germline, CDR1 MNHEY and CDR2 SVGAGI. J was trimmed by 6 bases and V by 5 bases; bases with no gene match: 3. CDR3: CASSPGTDGYTF. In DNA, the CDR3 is TGTGCCAGCAGTCCTGGGACAGATGGCTACACCTTC.

DNA for the CDR3: TGTGCCAGCAGCTTGGGACCCCTCTTCTCCTACGAGCAGTACTTC. It is translated as CASSLGPLFSYEQYF. This rearrangement joins TRBV5-6 to TRBJ2-7; D uncertain. This CDR3 comprises 15 residues. From germline, CDR1 is SGHDT and CDR2 YYEEEE. Trimming shortened V by 0 bases and J by 0 bases, and 10 bases separated the two germline ends.

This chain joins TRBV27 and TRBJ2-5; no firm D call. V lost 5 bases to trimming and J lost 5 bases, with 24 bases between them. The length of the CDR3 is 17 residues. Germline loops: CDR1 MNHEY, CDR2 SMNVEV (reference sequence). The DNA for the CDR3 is TGTGCCAGCAGTCCAACCGGGTCCCTCTCTAGGTCGGAGACCCAGTACTTC. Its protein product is CASSPTGSLSRSETQYF.

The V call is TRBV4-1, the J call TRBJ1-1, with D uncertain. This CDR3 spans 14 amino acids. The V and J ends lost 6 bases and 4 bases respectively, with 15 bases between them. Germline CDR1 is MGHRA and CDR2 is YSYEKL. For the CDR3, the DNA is TGCGCCAGCAGTTCTGTAGGCCGGGTCACTGAAGCTTTCTTT. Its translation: CASSSVGRVTEAFF.

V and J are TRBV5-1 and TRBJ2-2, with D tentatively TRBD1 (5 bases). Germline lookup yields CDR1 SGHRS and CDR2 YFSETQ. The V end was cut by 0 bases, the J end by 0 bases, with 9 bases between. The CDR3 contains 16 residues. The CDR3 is CASSLVGASNTGELFF. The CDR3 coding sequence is TGCGCCAGCAGCTTGGTAGGGGCTTCGAACACCGGGGAGCTGTTTTTT.

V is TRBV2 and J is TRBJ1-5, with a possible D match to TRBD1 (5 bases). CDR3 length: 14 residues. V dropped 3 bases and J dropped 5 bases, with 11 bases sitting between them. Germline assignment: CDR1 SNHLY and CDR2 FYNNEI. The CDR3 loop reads CASSEVTGDQPQHF. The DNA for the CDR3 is TGTGCCAGCAGTGAGGTTACGGGGGATCAGCCCCAGCATTTT.

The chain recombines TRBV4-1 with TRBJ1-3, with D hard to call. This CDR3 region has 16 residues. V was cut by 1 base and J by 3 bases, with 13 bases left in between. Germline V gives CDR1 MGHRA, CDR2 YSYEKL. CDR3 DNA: TGCGCCAGCAGCCAAGGGGCAGGCTCTAGTGGAAACACCATATATTTT. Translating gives CASSQGAGSSGNTIYF.

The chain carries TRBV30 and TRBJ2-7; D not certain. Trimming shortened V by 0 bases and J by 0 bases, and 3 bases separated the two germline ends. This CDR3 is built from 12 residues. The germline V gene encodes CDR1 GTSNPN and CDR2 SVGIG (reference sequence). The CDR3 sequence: CAWSVASYEQYF. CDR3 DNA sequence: TGTGCCTGGAGTGTAGCCTCCTACGAGCAGTACTTC.

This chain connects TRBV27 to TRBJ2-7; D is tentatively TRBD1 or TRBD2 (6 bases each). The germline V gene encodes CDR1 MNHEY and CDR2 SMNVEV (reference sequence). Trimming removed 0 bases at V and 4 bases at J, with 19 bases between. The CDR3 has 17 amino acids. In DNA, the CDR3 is TGTGCCAGCAGTTTATCATGGGGGGCCATGGGGCGATACGAGCAGTACTTC. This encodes CASSLSWGAMGRYEQYF.

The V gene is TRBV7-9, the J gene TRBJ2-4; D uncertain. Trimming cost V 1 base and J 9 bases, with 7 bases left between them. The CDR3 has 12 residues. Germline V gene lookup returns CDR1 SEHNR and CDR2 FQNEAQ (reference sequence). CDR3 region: CASSLVVGIQYF. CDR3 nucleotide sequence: TGTGCCAGCAGCTTAGTTGTAGGCATTCAGTACTTC.

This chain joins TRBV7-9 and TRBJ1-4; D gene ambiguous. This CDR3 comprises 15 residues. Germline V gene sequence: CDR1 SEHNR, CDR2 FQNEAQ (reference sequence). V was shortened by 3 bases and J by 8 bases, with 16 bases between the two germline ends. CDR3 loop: CASSFRAPDREKLFF. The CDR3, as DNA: TGTGCCAGCAGCTTCCGGGCCCCCGATCGGGAAAAACTGTTTTTT.

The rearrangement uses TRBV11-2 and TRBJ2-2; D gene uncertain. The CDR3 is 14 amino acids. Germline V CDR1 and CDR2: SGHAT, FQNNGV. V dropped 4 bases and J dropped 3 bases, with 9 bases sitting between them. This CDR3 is CASSSRPHTGELFF. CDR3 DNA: TGTGCCAGCAGCTCTCGACCCCACACCGGGGAGCTGTTTTTT.